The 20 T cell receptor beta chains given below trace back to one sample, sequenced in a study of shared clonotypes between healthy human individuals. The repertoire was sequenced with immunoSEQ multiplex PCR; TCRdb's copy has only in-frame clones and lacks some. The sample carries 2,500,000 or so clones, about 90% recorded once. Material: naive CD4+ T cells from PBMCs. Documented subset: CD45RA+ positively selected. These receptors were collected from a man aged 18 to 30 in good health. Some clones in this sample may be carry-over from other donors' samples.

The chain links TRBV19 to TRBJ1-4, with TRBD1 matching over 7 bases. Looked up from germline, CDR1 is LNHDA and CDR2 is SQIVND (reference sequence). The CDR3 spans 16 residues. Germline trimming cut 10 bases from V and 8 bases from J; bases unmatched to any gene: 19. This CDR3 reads CATKTIGTGVGEKLFF. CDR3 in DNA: TGTGCCACCAAAACCATCGGAACAGGGGTTGGGGAAAAACTGTTTTTT.

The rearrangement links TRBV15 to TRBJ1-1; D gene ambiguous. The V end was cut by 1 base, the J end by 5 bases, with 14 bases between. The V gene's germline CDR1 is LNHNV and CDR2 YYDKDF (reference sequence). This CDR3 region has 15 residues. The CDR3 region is CATSRALWGGTEAFF. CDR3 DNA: TGTGCCACCAGCAGAGCATTATGGGGTGGGACTGAAGCTTTCTTT.

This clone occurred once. DNA of the CDR3: TGTGCCAGCAGCGGACGGACAGGGTCCGAAGAGACCCAGTACTTC. It codes for CASSGRTGSEETQYF. The chain combines TRBV9 with TRBJ2-5; 8 positions match TRBD1. This CDR3 region has 15 residues. V lost 3 bases, J lost 3 bases, and 7 bases stayed unmatched. Germline loops: CDR1 SGDLS, CDR2 YYNGEE.

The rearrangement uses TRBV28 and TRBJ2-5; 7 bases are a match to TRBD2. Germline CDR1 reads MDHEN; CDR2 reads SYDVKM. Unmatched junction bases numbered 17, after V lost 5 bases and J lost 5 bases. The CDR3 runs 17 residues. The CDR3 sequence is CASSPSGRERGGETQYF. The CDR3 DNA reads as TGTGCCAGCAGTCCTAGCGGTCGGGAGAGGGGTGGCGAGACCCAGTACTTC. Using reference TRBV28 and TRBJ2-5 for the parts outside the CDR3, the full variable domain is DVKVTQSSRYLVKRTGEKVFLECVQDMDHENMFWYRQDPGLGLRLIYFSYDVKMKEKGDIPEGYSVSREKKERFSLILESASTNQTSMYLCASSPSGRERGGETQYFGPGTRLLVL.

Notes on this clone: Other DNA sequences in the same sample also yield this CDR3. The CDR3 DNA sequence: TGTGCCAGCAGCGTAGCAGGGTTGGGCTACGAGCAGTACTTC. Protein: CASSVAGLGYEQYF. This chain joins TRBV9 and TRBJ2-7, with a tentative D call TRBD1 (5 bases). Trimming pared 0 bases from V and 3 bases from J, leaving 10 bases between. Germline loops: CDR1 SGDLS, CDR2 YYNGEE. The CDR3 runs to 14 residues.

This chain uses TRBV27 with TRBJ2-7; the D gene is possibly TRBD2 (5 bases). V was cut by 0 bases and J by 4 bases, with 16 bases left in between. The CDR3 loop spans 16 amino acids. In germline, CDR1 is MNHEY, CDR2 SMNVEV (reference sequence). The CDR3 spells CASSLSIVGVDYEQYF. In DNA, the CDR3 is TGTGCCAGCAGTTTATCGATAGTCGGGGTAGATTACGAGCAGTACTTC.

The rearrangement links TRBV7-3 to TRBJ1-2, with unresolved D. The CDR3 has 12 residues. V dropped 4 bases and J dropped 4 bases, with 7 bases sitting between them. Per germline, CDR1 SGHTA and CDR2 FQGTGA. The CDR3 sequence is CASSSIPYGYTF. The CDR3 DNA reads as TGTGCCAGCAGCTCCATACCCTATGGCTACACCTTC.

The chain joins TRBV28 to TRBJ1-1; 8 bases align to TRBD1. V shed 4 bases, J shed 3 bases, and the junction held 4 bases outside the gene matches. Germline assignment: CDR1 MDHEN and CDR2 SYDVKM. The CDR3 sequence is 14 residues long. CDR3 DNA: TGTGCCAGCAGTTCAGGGGGCATCGACACTGAAGCTTTCTTT. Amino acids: CASSSGGIDTEAFF.

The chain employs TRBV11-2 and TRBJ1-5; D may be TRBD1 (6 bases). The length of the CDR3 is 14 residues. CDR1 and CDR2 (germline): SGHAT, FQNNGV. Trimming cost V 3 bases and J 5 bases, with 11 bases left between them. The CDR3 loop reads CASSLGTPDQPQHF. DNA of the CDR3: TGTGCCAGCAGCTTGGGGACACCAGATCAGCCCCAGCATTTT.

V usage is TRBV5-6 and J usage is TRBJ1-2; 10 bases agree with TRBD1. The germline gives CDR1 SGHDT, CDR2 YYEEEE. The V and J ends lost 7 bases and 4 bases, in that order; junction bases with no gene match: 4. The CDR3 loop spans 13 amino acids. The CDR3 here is CASGQGGLYGYTF. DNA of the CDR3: TGTGCCAGCGGACAGGGGGGTCTCTATGGCTACACCTTC.

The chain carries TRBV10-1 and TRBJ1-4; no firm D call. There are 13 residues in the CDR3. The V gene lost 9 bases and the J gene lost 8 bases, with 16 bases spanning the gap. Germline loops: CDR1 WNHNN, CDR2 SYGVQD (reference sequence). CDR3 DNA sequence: TGCGCCAGGAGAAATAAGGGCGGGGAAAAACTGTTTTTT. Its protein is CARRNKGGEKLFF.

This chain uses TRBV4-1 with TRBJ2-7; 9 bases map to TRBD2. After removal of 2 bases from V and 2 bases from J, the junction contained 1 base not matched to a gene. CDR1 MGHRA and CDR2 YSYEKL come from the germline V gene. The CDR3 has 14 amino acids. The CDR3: CASSQLAGTYEQYF. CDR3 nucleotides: TGCGCCAGCAGCCAACTAGCGGGAACCTACGAGCAGTACTTC.

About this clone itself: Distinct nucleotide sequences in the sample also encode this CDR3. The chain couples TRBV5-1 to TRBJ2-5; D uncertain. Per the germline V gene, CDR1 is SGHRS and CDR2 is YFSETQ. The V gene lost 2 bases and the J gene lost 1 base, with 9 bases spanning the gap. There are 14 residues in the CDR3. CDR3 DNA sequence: TGCGCCAGCAGCTTTCTCTTCCCCCAAGAGACCCAGTACTTC. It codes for CASSFLFPQETQYF.

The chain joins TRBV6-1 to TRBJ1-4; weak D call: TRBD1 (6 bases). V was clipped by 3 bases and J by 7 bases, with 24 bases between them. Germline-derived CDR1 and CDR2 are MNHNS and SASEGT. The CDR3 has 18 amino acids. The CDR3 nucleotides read TGTGCCAGCAGTGATCGGGGACAACGGGCCGCATCCACTGAAAAACTGTTTTTT. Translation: CASSDRGQRAASTEKLFF.

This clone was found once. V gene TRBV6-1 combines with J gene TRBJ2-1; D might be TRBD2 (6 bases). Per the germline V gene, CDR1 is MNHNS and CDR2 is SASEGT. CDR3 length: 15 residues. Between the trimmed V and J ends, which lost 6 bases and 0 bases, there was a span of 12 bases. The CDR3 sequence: CASSHPGVSYNEQFF. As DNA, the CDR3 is TGTGCCAGCAGCCATCCGGGGGTCTCCTACAATGAGCAGTTCTTC.

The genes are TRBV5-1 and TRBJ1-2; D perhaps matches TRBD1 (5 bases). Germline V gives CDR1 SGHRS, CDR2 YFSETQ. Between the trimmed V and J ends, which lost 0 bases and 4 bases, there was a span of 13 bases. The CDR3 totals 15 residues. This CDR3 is CASSLEYGGTYGYTF. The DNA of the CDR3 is TGCGCCAGCAGCTTGGAATACGGGGGAACCTATGGCTACACCTTC.

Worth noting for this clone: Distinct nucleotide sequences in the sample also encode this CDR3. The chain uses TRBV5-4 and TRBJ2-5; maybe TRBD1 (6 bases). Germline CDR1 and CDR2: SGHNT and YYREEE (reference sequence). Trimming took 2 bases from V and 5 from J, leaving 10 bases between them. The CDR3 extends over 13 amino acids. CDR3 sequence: CASSLGQGETQYF. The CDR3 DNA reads TGTGCCAGCAGCTTAGGCCAGGGGGAGACCCAGTACTTC.

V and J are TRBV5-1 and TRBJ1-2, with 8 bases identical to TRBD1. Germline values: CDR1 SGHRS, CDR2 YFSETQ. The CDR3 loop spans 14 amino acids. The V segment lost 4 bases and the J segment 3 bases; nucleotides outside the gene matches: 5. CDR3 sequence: CASSLTGDDYGYTF. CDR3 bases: TGCGCCAGCAGCCTGACAGGGGACGACTATGGCTACACCTTC.

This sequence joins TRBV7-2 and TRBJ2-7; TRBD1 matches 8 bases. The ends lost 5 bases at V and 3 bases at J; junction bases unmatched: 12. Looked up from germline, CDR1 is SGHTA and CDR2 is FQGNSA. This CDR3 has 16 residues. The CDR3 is CASSHDRDRSLYEQYF. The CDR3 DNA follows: TGTGCCAGCAGCCATGACCGGGACAGGAGCCTCTACGAGCAGTACTTC.

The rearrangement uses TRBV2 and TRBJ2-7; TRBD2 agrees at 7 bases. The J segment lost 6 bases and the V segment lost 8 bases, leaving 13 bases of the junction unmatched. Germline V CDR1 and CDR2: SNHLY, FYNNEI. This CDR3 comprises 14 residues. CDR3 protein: CASGRREGPSEQYF. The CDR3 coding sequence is TGTGCCAGCGGGAGGAGGGAGGGACCCAGCGAGCAGTACTTC.